This T cell receptor beta chain was sequenced in a study of graft-versus-host responses after intestinal transplantation (dated by TCRdb to about 2021). In terms of the full investigation: The transplants that recipients received were multivisceral, liver-intestinal, or isolated intestinal. Anti-thymocyte globulin induction was given to all recipients, followed by maintenance tacrolimus and steroids for 3 to 4 years. Graft-versus-host and host-versus-graft alloreactive T cell clones were tracked in the graft, circulation and bone marrow after intestinal transplantation using bulk TCR-beta CDR3 sequencing. Alloreactive clones were identified by sequencing pre-transplant mixed lymphocyte reaction products and comparing them with unstimulated pre-transplant donor and recipient T cells. Of the 20 to 30 intestinal transplant recipients enrolled in the cohort, one of whom was a retransplant, a few patients without pretransplant specimens were excluded. A peak of at least 4% donor T cells among recipient peripheral blood mononuclear cells was the definition used for donor T cell macrochimerism. Rather than going through the commercial service, samples from three later patients were sequenced in-house on an Illumina MiSeq and processed with MiXCR. The study at large found these results: In patients with donor T cell macrochimerism, the allografts had high GvH to HvG T cell clonal ratios. Conclusions were limited by the relatively low number and heterogeneity of intestinal transplant patients. Early after transplant, peak levels of circulating GvH clones were found to be associated with declines in HvG clones. GvH clones were detected in recipient bone marrow, and some appeared earlier in ileal mucosa or blood, consistent with an intestinal mucosal origin.

To prepare the library, the immunoSEQ multiplex PCR assay was applied. For most patients, genomic DNA was isolated using the Qiagen DNeasy Blood and Tissue Kit and was shipped frozen to Adaptive Biotechnologies for TCR sequencing. For most patients, high-throughput TCR-beta CDR3 sequencing of genomic DNA was performed by Adaptive Biotechnologies. From the authors' description of their analysis: TCR sequencing data for roughly 17 patients were retrieved from Adaptive's ImmunoSEQ software; a few other patients were processed with MiXCR and VDJtools. CD4 versus CD8 sorting errors were corrected by removing sequences found in both subsets at a frequency ratio below 5:1. Because the origin of CDR3 nucleotide sequences shared between donor and recipient could not be assigned, those sequences were removed. To count as alloreactive, a clone needed at least 2-fold expansion over unstimulated cells and a minimum CFSE-low frequency of 0.002% (template counts) or 0.001% (read counts). A clone was considered mappable if detected in the sequenced pre-transplant spleen, lymph node, or MLR CFSE-low populations of the donor or recipient. Cumulative frequency of alloreactive clones was calculated as a percentage of all sequences weighted by copy number. TCRdb holds this immuneACCESS table with in-frame rearrangements only. Some clones are missing; in checked studies, unresolved V genes explain under half, and the rest has no known cause. V, J and clone size derive from that table, while D and trimming were established from the DNA sequence. The sample table shows some 120,000 clones, and approximately 92% are seen once. Of the sample, under 0.3% falls within the top ten clones.

The time point label, as the study defines it: cells obtained before transplantation from donor or recipient. CD3+CD4+ and CD3+CD8+ populations were FACS-sorted from unstimulated pre-transplant donor and recipient cells taken from spleen or lymph nodes. To note about this clone: It lacks a known antigen. Base qualities are missing; no much larger clone stands one base away.

The sequence was collected from a human donor who was the organ donor for an intestinal transplant. The sample consisted of unstimulated CD4+ T cells sorted from spleen or lymph node cells, taken before transplant.

CDR3 sequence: CASSLRLPSGRFADTQYF. In nucleotide form, the sequence is TGTGCCAGCAGTTTAAGGCTCCCTAGCGGGAGATTCGCAGATACGCAGTATTTT. This chain is built from TRBV27 and TRBJ2-3, and TRBD2 aligns with 10 junction nucleotides. The CDR3, cysteine through phenylalanine, is 18 amino acids long. The sequence is cut down to CDR3 DNA, 54 bases in frame from base 1. The CDR1 and CDR2 encoded by the germline V gene (reference sequence) are MNHEY and SMNVEV. Trimming leaves V shorter by 2 bases and J shorter by 4 bases, with the junction holding 12 bases beyond the gene matches.